The 24 T cell receptor beta chains below all came from one sample that was sequenced in a study of T cell responses to AZD1222 COVID-19 vaccine. Libraries were prepared by immunoSEQ multiplex PCR; TCRdb keeps only in-frame clonotypes and omits some of them. The table shows about 160,000 clones, with approximately 91% occurring only once. This material consisted of peripheral blood, taken on day 0 of AZD1222 vaccination. The source is an adult in good health.

Concerning this clone itself: The junction departs from the called germline gene at one end, perhaps through a read error. The chain couples TRBV14 to TRBJ1-2; perhaps TRBD1 as D (5 bases). The CDR3 loop spans 13 amino acids. Germline V gene sequence: CDR1 SGHDN, CDR2 FVKESK. Written as DNA, the CDR3 is TGTGCCAGCAGCCAAGTGGTGAAGGGGACCCCGCTCTTC. Amino acids: CASSQVVKGTPLF.

The genes are TRBV7-2 and TRBJ1-2; no clear D. CDR1 is SGHTA, CDR2 FQGNSA, per germline. V lost 0 bases and J 4 bases, leaving 9 bases between the germline ends. The CDR3 spans 14 residues. CDR3: CASSLALWVYGYTF. CDR3 in DNA: TGTGCCAGCAGCTTAGCTCTATGGGTCTATGGCTACACCTTC. Filled out from reference TRBV7-2 and TRBJ1-2, the complete variable domain reads GAGVSQSPSNKVTEKGKDVELRCDPISGHTALYWYRQSLGQGLEFLIYFQGNSAPDKSGLPSDRFSAERTGGSVSTLTIQRTQQEDSAVYLCASSLALWVYGYTFGSGTRLTVV.

The chain couples TRBV5-6 to TRBJ1-2; the match to TRBD1 covers 8 bases. Germline V gene sequence: CDR1 SGHDT, CDR2 YYEEEE. The length of the CDR3 is 15 residues. V shed 4 bases, J shed 0 bases, and the junction held 5 bases outside the gene matches. The CDR3 DNA sequence: TGTGCCAGCAGCCAACGGGACAGGCCTAACTATGGCTACACCTTC. Translation: CASSQRDRPNYGYTF.

This clone came up once. The chain couples TRBV30 to TRBJ2-7; TRBD1 agrees at 8 bases. V lost 1 base to trimming and J lost 2 bases; unmatched junction nucleotides: 4. The CDR3 covers 14 residues. CDR1 and CDR2 (germline): GTSNPN, SVGIG (reference sequence). In nucleotides, the CDR3 is TGTGCCTGGAGTGCATACAGGGGGACCTACGAGCAGTACTTC. Protein product: CAWSAYRGTYEQYF.

J is TRBJ1-5 and V is TRBV6-2 or TRBV6-3; TRBD1 is a possible D gene (5 bases). Per germline, CDR1 MNHEY and CDR2 SVGEGT. This CDR3 is built from 14 residues. The germline V and J ends were trimmed by 2 bases and 5 bases, with 10 bases remaining between them. The CDR3 loop reads CASSYEGAHQPQHF. The CDR3 region has the DNA TGTGCCAGCAGTTACGAAGGGGCCCATCAGCCCCAGCATTTT.

This chain connects TRBV4-1 to TRBJ2-3; TRBD1 might be the D (5 bases). The germline CDR1 and CDR2 sequences are MGHRA and YSYEKL. Trimming cost V 1 base and J 5 bases, with 19 bases left between them. The CDR3 loop spans 17 amino acids. This CDR3 is CASSQATGRILGDTQYF. The CDR3 DNA reads TGCGCCAGCAGCCAAGCCACAGGACGGATATTGGGAGATACGCAGTATTTT.

The CDR3 loop reads CSVDRKMNTEAFF. In DNA form, the CDR3 reads TGCAGCGTGGATCGGAAGATGAACACTGAAGCTTTCTTT. The V call is TRBV29-1, the J call TRBJ1-1; D uncertain. Trimming took off 6 bases at V and 0 bases at J, with 11 bases between the two ends. This CDR3 spans 13 amino acids. Germline CDR1 and CDR2: SQVTM and ANQGSEA.

V is TRBV7-2 and J is TRBJ1-5; TRBD1 aligns across 7 bases. The CDR3 is 18 amino acids. Germline loops: CDR1 SGHTA, CDR2 FQGNSA. The V gene end was trimmed by 4 bases and the J gene end by 3 bases; junction bases not matched to a gene: 15. CDR3 coding DNA: TGTGCCAGCAGCTCCGGACCCCTGACAGGGAGGTTCAATCAGCCCCAGCATTTT. Protein product: CASSSGPLTGRFNQPQHF.

The chain recombines TRBV5-1 with TRBJ2-3; no clear D. Trimming stripped 2 bases from V and 6 bases from J, with 4 bases between. Germline CDR1 is SGHRS and CDR2 is YFSETQ. CDR3 length: 11 residues. The CDR3 sequence is CASSFQDTQYF. The CDR3 DNA is TGCGCCAGCAGCTTCCAGGATACGCAGTATTTT.

J is TRBJ1-2 and V is TRBV28; D is uncertain. The germline V gene has CDR1 MDHEN and CDR2 SYDVKM. The germline V and J ends were trimmed by 2 bases and 4 bases, with 8 bases remaining between them. The CDR3 has 13 residues. CDR3 sequence reads: CASSLRAVYGYTF. In DNA, the CDR3 is TGTGCCAGCAGTTTAAGGGCTGTCTATGGCTACACCTTC.

The V gene is TRBV3-1 (or the pseudogene TRBV3-2), the J gene TRBJ2-7; 8 positions agree with TRBD1. This CDR3 spans 15 amino acids. The V and J ends lost 7 bases and 4 bases, in that order; junction bases with no gene match: 12. Germline lookup yields CDR1 LGHDT and CDR2 YNNKEL (reference sequence). The CDR3 bases are TGTGCCAGCACCTACCGTTCTGACAGGGGATACGAGCAGTACTTC. Residues: CASTYRSDRGYEQYF.

The chain carries TRBV2 and TRBJ1-1; unclear D gene. V lost 3 bases to trimming and J lost 5 bases, with 19 bases between them. The germline V gene encodes CDR1 SNHLY and CDR2 FYNNEI. This CDR3 has 16 amino acids. CDR3 residues: CASSDHIGEEGTEAFF. CDR3 DNA: TGTGCCAGCAGTGATCATATCGGGGAAGAAGGAACTGAAGCTTTCTTT.

This chain connects TRBV7-9 to TRBJ1-6, with D tentatively TRBD1 (5 bases). Germline CDR1 and CDR2: SEHNR and FQNEAQ (reference sequence). The CDR3 has 14 amino acids. V shed 2 bases and J shed 5 bases, with 7 bases lying between them. The CDR3 DNA sequence: TGTGCCAGCAGCTTATCAGGGAATAATTCACCCCTCCACTTT. It translates to CASSLSGNNSPLHF.

The chain is built from TRBV15 and TRBJ1-5; no definite D call. V was cut by 0 bases and J by 3 bases, with 0 bases left in between. CDR1 is LNHNV, CDR2 YYDKDF, per germline (reference sequence). CDR3 size: 12 residues. The CDR3 is CATSRDNQPQHF. The CDR3 DNA follows: TGTGCCACCAGCAGAGACAATCAGCCCCAGCATTTT.

This clone was picked up a small number of times. The chain combines TRBV29-1 with TRBJ2-7; the match to TRBD1 covers 9 bases. CDR1 SQVTM and CDR2 ANQGSEA come from the germline V gene. Trimming cost V 7 bases and J 3 bases; bases outside gene matches: 7. The CDR3 is 13 amino acids. CDR3 bases: TGCAGCGCAGGCCTGGGACAGGGCTACGAGCAGTACTTC. As protein: CSAGLGQGYEQYF.

The rearrangement links TRBV29-1 to TRBJ1-1; TRBD1 agrees at 7 bases. In germline, CDR1 is SQVTM, CDR2 ANQGSEA. The CDR3 is 12 amino acids. After removal of 6 bases from V and 9 bases from J, the junction contained 10 bases not matched to a gene. The CDR3 DNA reads as TGCAGCGTCCCGGAAGACAGGGCAAAAGCTTTCTTT. Protein: CSVPEDRAKAFF.

Only one count was recorded for this clone. The chain has TRBV7-9 and TRBJ1-6; no definite D call. The germline V gene has CDR1 SEHNR and CDR2 FQNEAQ (reference sequence). V lost 8 bases and J lost 7, with 6 bases in between. The CDR3 runs to 11 residues. CDR3 region: CASGTNSPLHF. In DNA form, the CDR3 reads TGTGCCAGCGGAACAAATTCACCCCTCCACTTT.

J is TRBJ2-3 and V is TRBV24-1; D unclear. The CDR3 is made up of 14 amino acids. V was cut by 7 bases and J by 6 bases, with 16 bases left in between. Germline CDR1 and CDR2: KGHDR and SFDVKD. CDR3 loop: CATSPRYVGDTQYF. CDR3 bases: TGTGCCACCAGCCCACGTTATGTCGGGGATACGCAGTATTTT.

V gene TRBV9 combines with J gene TRBJ2-3, with D maybe TRBD1 (5 bases). The germline V gene encodes CDR1 SGDLS and CDR2 YYNGEE. The CDR3 is 16 residues long. Between the trimmed V and J ends, which lost 0 bases and 6 bases, there was a span of 17 bases. The CDR3 loop reads CASSVAPVLKGDTQYF. DNA of the CDR3: TGTGCCAGCAGCGTAGCTCCGGTCTTAAAGGGGGATACGCAGTATTTT.

V is TRBV21-1 and J is TRBJ1-2. TRBV21-1 is marked as a pseudogene. The CDR3 is 17 amino acids. The CDR3 loop reads CASSKQRGDPPNYGYTF. CDR3 DNA: TGTGCCAGCAGCAAACAGCGGGGCGACCCCCCGAACTATGGCTACACCTTC.

The V gene is TRBV14, the J gene TRBJ2-5; D remains unclear. Germline V gene lookup returns CDR1 SGHDN and CDR2 FVKESK. The CDR3 sequence is 17 residues long. Between the trimmed V and J ends, which lost 1 base and 5 bases, there was a span of 20 bases. The CDR3 coding sequence is TGTGCCAGCAGCCAAGGGCCCCCCTTGGGTAGCTTGGAGACCCAGTACTTC. Its translation: CASSQGPPLGSLETQYF. Full variable domain (rest looked up from reference TRBV14 and TRBJ2-5): EAGVTQFPSHSVIEKGQTVTLRCDPISGHDNLYWYRRVMGKEIKFLLHFVKESKQDESGMPNNRFLAERTGGTYSTLKVQPAELEDSGVYFCASSQGPPLGSLETQYFGPGTRLLVL.

The CDR3 DNA is TGTGCCACCAGCCGAGCCCGAGGGCAGCCCCAGCATTTT. It codes for CATSRARGQPQHF. The chain recombines TRBV15 with TRBJ1-5; D unresolved. The CDR3 extends over 13 amino acids. V shed 5 bases and J shed 7 bases, with 12 bases lying between them. The germline gives CDR1 LNHNV, CDR2 YYDKDF (reference sequence).

The chain joins TRBV4-2 to TRBJ1-1, with D hard to call. V was trimmed by 2 bases and J by 7 bases, leaving 11 bases between them. This CDR3 region has 13 residues. Per the germline V gene, CDR1 is LGHNA and CDR2 is YNFKEQ. The CDR3, as DNA: TGTGCCAGCAGCCAAACACCGGGCTATGAAGCTTTCTTT. Amino acid sequence: CASSQTPGYEAFF.

V is TRBV10-1 and J is TRBJ1-6; D is undetermined. Germline assignment: CDR1 WNHNN and CDR2 SYGVQD (reference sequence). Deletions cut 0 bases from V and 10 bases from J, with 4 bases between. This CDR3 comprises 12 residues. The CDR3 sequence: CASSESGSPLHF. The CDR3 region has the DNA TGCGCCAGCAGTGAGTCTGGGTCACCCCTCCACTTT.